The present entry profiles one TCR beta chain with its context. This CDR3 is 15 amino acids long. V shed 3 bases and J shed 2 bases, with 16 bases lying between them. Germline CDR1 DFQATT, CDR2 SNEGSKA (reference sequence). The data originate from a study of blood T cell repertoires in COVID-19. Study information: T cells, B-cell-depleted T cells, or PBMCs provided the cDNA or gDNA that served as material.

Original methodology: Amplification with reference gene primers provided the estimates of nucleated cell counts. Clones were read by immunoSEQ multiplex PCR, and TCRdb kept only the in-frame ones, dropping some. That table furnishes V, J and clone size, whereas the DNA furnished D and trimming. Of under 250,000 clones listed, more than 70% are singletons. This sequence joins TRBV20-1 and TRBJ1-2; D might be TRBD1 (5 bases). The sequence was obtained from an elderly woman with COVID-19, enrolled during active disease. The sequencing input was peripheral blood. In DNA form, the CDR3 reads TGCAGTGCTAGTGTACCGGGACTCCCCAACTATGGCTACACCTTC. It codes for CSASVPGLPNYGYTF.